Sequencing of this T cell receptor beta chain was carried out in a study of T cells in Graves' hyperthyroidism and ophthalmopathy. Trimming shortened V by 5 bases and J by 6 bases, and 13 bases separated the two germline ends. The CDR3 contains 12 residues. The germline V gene has CDR1 SQVTM and CDR2 ANQGSEA. Any patient presenting with uncontrolled infection, other autoimmune disease, pregnancy or lactation was left out. The study based diagnoses on clinical symptoms, serum thyroxine and TRAb, thyroid ultrasound and orbital computed tomography. Cells are PBMCs isolated from roughly 10 ml of fresh blood. This clonotype was recorded at least ten times. Amplification yielded TCR beta CDR3 regions, with RNA transcripts as the source. A set of HTBI primers served as the primers for a first-round RT-PCR of the TCR CDR3. MiXCR, run by TCRdb on the multiplex PCR reads, gives a single entry per CDR3 protein. The table lists 600,000 to 800,000 distinct CDR3 sequences, 35% of them singletons.

Sequenced sample: blood. This TCR was sampled from a woman aged 40-49 years with Graves' hyperthyroidism. The chain carries TRBV29-1 and TRBJ1-2; TRBD1 might be the D (6 bases). The CDR3 loop reads CSVPTGPDGYTF. DNA for the CDR3: TGCAGCGTTCCGACAGGACCGGATGGCTACACCTTC.